This T cell receptor (beta chain) appears in the sequencing data of a study of vaccination and CD4 T cells after COVID-19. Study-wide background: At a median approximately 100 days (range 35 to 161) after diagnosis, post-COVID samples were drawn.

Described treatment: approximately 11-day PBMC culture with coronavirus spike peptide pools or control peptides (ViraFEST assay). The CDR3 spans 13 residues. Trimming pared 10 bases from V and 2 bases from J, leaving 15 bases between. CDR1 is MNHNS, CDR2 SASEGT, per germline. Of note for this clonotype: Its antigen is still unknown.

Oncomine TCR Beta short-read sequencing was applied to DNA from cultured CD4+ T cells. Using its own MiXCR run on the PCR reads, TCRdb lists one record per CDR3 protein. Of some 10,000 distinct CDR3 sequences in the sample, about 48% were seen once. Sequenced material: cultured CD4+ T cells from blood, taken after SARS-CoV-2 vaccination. The TCR was taken from a human donor with COVID-19. The J gene is TRBJ2-7, the V gene TRBV6-1; D may be TRBD1 or TRBD2 (5 bases each). The chain's CDR3 is CATRLGRAYEQYF. CDR3 coding DNA: TGTGCCACCCGGTTGGGGCGGGCCTACGAGCAGTACTTC.